A selection of T cell receptor beta chains follows, all from one sample in a study of cytomegalovirus exposure and HLA in healthy donors. Sequencing used immunoSEQ multiplex PCR; TCRdb keeps in-frame clones, though not all of them. The profile covers 270,000 or so clones, with roughly 88% appearing a single time and less than 4% taken by the ten largest. Sequencing was done on a sample of PBMCs. The receptors were gathered from a middle-aged man in good health and CMV-seropositive. CDR3s include the opening cysteine and the closing phenylalanine or tryptophan. D genes are given only for firm matches. Clone sizes are given selectively: once, few, many, or a class where the clone is expanded.

d_call: TRBD2
v_call: TRBV28
j_call: TRBJ2-1
clone_size: NA
cdr3_length: 15
cdr3_aa: CASSYRLAGDNEQFF
cdr3_nt: TGTGCCAGCAGTTATCGACTAGCGGGAGACAATGAGCAGTTCTTC

d_call: NA
v_call: TRBV6-6
j_call: TRBJ1-1
clone_size: once
cdr3_length: 12
cdr3_aa: CASSPEYTEAFF
cdr3_nt: TGTGCCAGCAGTCCCGAGTACACTGAAGCTTTCTTT

d_call: NA
v_call: TRBV9
j_call: TRBJ2-2
clone_size: NA
cdr3_length: 14
cdr3_aa: CASSALLGGGELFF
cdr3_nt: TGTGCCAGCAGCGCCCTTCTCGGGGGCGGGGAGCTGTTTTTT

d_call: NA
v_call: TRBV30
j_call: TRBJ1-2
clone_size: NA
cdr3_length: 14
cdr3_aa: CARNRLVPPYGYTF
cdr3_nt: TGTGCCCGAAACCGACTAGTCCCACCTTATGGCTACACCTTC

d_call: NA
v_call: TRBV2
j_call: TRBJ2-7
clone_size: NA
cdr3_length: 15
cdr3_aa: CASSELGPLPYEQYF
cdr3_nt: TGTGCCAGCAGTGAACTTGGGCCCCTACCCTACGAGCAGTACTTC

d_call: NA
v_call: TRBV7-3
j_call: TRBJ2-4
clone_size: few
cdr3_length: 15
cdr3_aa: CASSARTAGSGIQYF
cdr3_nt: TGTGCCAGCAGCGCGCGGACAGCCGGGTCAGGCATTCAGTACTTC

d_call: NA
v_call: TRBV5-5
j_call: TRBJ2-1
clone_size: NA
cdr3_length: 13
cdr3_aa: CASTPQGYNEQFF
cdr3_nt: TGTGCCAGCACCCCCCAGGGCTACAATGAGCAGTTCTTC

d_call: TRBD2
v_call: TRBV15
j_call: TRBJ2-2
clone_size: once
cdr3_length: 15
cdr3_aa: CATSITSGRAGELFF
cdr3_nt: TGTGCCACCAGCATCACTAGCGGGAGGGCCGGGGAGCTGTTTTTT

d_call: NA
v_call: TRBV18
j_call: TRBJ2-2
clone_size: NA
cdr3_length: 14
cdr3_aa: CASSPLIHTGELFF
cdr3_nt: TGTGCCAGCTCACCATTAATTCACACCGGGGAGCTGTTTTTT

d_call: NA
v_call: TRBV5-6
j_call: TRBJ2-7
clone_size: NA
cdr3_length: 15
cdr3_aa: CASSPRSGASYEQYF
cdr3_nt: TGTGCCAGCAGCCCCCGCAGCGGAGCATCCTACGAGCAGTACTTC

d_call: TRBD1
v_call: TRBV4-1
j_call: TRBJ2-7
clone_size: NA
cdr3_length: 12
cdr3_aa: CASSHQGVEQYF
cdr3_nt: TGCGCCAGCAGCCACCAGGGGGTAGAGCAGTACTTC

d_call: TRBD2
v_call: TRBV7-2
j_call: TRBJ2-1
clone_size: NA
cdr3_length: 17
cdr3_aa: CASSDTRLAGVGNEQFF
cdr3_nt: TGTGCCAGCAGCGATACTCGACTAGCGGGAGTCGGAAATGAGCAGTTCTTC

d_call: TRBD2
v_call: TRBV5-6
j_call: TRBJ2-1
clone_size: NA
cdr3_length: 17
cdr3_aa: CASSKGLAGVVYNEQFF
cdr3_nt: TGTGCCAGCAGCAAGGGACTAGCGGGAGTAGTTTACAATGAGCAGTTCTTC

d_call: TRBD2
v_call: TRBV2
j_call: TRBJ2-2
clone_size: NA
cdr3_length: 14
cdr3_aa: CASLGRGDTGELFF
cdr3_nt: TGTGCCAGCCTAGGTCGGGGGGACACCGGGGAGCTGTTTTTT

d_call: TRBD2
v_call: TRBV27
j_call: TRBJ2-2
clone_size: NA
cdr3_length: 16
cdr3_aa: CASSLFGTSLPGELFF
cdr3_nt: TGTGCCAGCAGTTTATTTGGGACTAGCCTCCCCGGGGAGCTGTTTTTT

d_call: TRBD1
v_call: TRBV2
j_call: TRBJ1-2
clone_size: once
cdr3_length: 14
cdr3_aa: CASSEVGQYYGYTF
cdr3_nt: TGTGCCAGCAGTGAGGTGGGACAGTACTATGGCTACACCTTC

d_call: NA
v_call: TRBV7-9
j_call: TRBJ1-1
clone_size: NA
cdr3_length: 11
cdr3_aa: CASSPVTEAFF
cdr3_nt: TGTGCCAGCAGCCCCGTAACTGAAGCTTTCTTT

d_call: TRBD1
v_call: TRBV6-6
j_call: TRBJ1-2
clone_size: NA
cdr3_length: 13
cdr3_aa: CASRSGQPYGYTF
cdr3_nt: TGTGCCAGCAGATCGGGACAGCCCTATGGCTACACCTTC

d_call: TRBD1
v_call: TRBV4-1
j_call: TRBJ2-5
clone_size: NA
cdr3_length: 15
cdr3_aa: CASSQRQGAEETQYF
cdr3_nt: TGCGCCAGCAGCCAACGACAGGGGGCGGAGGAGACCCAGTACTTC

d_call: NA
v_call: TRBV19
j_call: TRBJ2-7
clone_size: NA
cdr3_length: 13
cdr3_aa: CASSIQGSYEQYF
cdr3_nt: TGTGCCAGTAGTATCCAGGGCTCCTACGAGCAGTACTTC

d_call: TRBD2
v_call: TRBV5-1
j_call: TRBJ2-3
clone_size: NA
cdr3_length: 18
cdr3_aa: CASSLGPGGTRSTDTQYF
cdr3_nt: TGCGCCAGCAGCTTGGGGCCGGGAGGGACCCGAAGCACAGATACGCAGTATTTT

d_call: TRBD1
v_call: TRBV30
j_call: TRBJ1-3
clone_size: NA
cdr3_length: 15
cdr3_aa: CAWSEDRRSGNTIYF
cdr3_nt: TGTGCCTGGAGTGAGGACAGGAGGTCTGGAAACACCATATATTTT

d_call: TRBD2
v_call: TRBV29-1
j_call: TRBJ2-1
clone_size: NA
cdr3_length: 13
cdr3_aa: CSVGQGLAGAEFF
cdr3_nt: TGCAGCGTAGGTCAGGGACTAGCGGGAGCTGAGTTCTTC

d_call: NA
v_call: TRBV7-9
j_call: TRBJ2-7
clone_size: NA
cdr3_length: 13
cdr3_aa: CASSDFLQREQYF
cdr3_nt: TGTGCCAGCAGCGACTTTCTCCAGAGAGAGCAGTACTTC

d_call: NA
v_call: TRBV9
j_call: TRBJ2-1
clone_size: NA
cdr3_length: 16
cdr3_aa: CASSVGSGTYYNEQFF
cdr3_nt: TGTGCCAGCAGCGTAGGGAGCGGTACCTACTACAATGAGCAGTTCTTC

d_call: TRBD1
v_call: TRBV27
j_call: TRBJ1-2
clone_size: NA
cdr3_length: 15
cdr3_aa: CASSDSTGFLYGYTF
cdr3_nt: TGTGCCAGCAGCGACTCGACAGGGTTTTTATATGGCTACACCTTC

d_call: TRBD1
v_call: TRBV4-3
j_call: TRBJ2-2
clone_size: NA
cdr3_length: 15
cdr3_aa: CASSQVNRGTGELFF
cdr3_nt: TGCGCCAGCAGCCAAGTGAACAGGGGGACCGGGGAGCTGTTTTTT

d_call: TRBD1
v_call: TRBV29-1
j_call: TRBJ2-7
clone_size: NA
cdr3_length: 15
cdr3_aa: CSVAGSGTGAYEQYF
cdr3_nt: TGCAGCGTCGCCGGTTCCGGGACAGGGGCCTACGAGCAGTACTTC

d_call: NA
v_call: TRBV5-1
j_call: TRBJ2-7
clone_size: NA
cdr3_length: 15
cdr3_aa: CASSLVGQPPYEQYF
cdr3_nt: TGCGCCAGCAGCTTGGTAGGACAGCCTCCCTACGAGCAGTACTTC